This T cell receptor beta chain originates from a study of blood T cells in healthy people across ages. It was with a sample-barcoded 5' primer and a J-beta primer mix that a second PCR of roughly 7 to 12 cycles was run. MiXCR, applied by TCRdb to the 5' RACE reads, yields one record per CDR3 protein. The sample shows 700,000 to 1,000,000 distinct CDR3 sequences, around 45% of them seen only once. Trimming shortened V by 2 bases and J by 3 bases, and 10 bases separated the two germline ends. Germline values: CDR1 MNHEY, CDR2 SVGEGT. The CDR3 runs to 14 residues. The clonotype originates from a man aged 55 to 70 in good health. Sequenced: blood. J is TRBJ1-1 and V is TRBV6-2 or TRBV6-3, with D possibly matching TRBD1 (5 bases). As DNA, the CDR3 is TGTGCCAGCAGTTACCCCTCGGGGGACACTGAAGCTTTCTTT. It yields the protein CASSYPSGDTEAFF.